Here is one TCR beta chain with its context. The sample belongs to a study of blood T cell repertoires in COVID-19. About the research overall: Samples representing acute and convalescent COVID-19 were sourced from the United States, Italy and Spain.

The V segment lost 1 base and the J segment 9 bases; nucleotides outside the gene matches: 5. Germline V CDR1 and CDR2: SEHNR, FQNEAQ (reference sequence). The CDR3 spans 15 residues. Sequencing was performed with immunoSEQ multiplex PCR; in TCRdb, only in-frame clones are kept and a portion is missing. There are around 200,000 clones in the sample; around 87% occur only once, and approximately 0.64% lies in the top ten. Material for sequencing was peripheral blood. The gene calls are TRBV7-9 and TRBJ2-1; 11 positions match TRBD2. The source of this sequence is a man aged 50 to 60 with acute or convalescent COVID-19. The CDR3 sequence: CASSLGSSGRTEQFF. CDR3 bases: TGTGCCAGCAGCTTAGGATCTAGCGGGAGGACTGAGCAGTTCTTC.